This TCR beta chain derives from a study of blood T cell repertoires in COVID-19. Study in general: COVID-19 samples, acute and convalescent, were from the United States, Italy and Spain. From T cells, B-cell-depleted T cells, or PBMCs came the material, which was cDNA or gDNA.

Authors' analysis steps: Amplification with reference gene primers provided the estimates of nucleated cell counts. TCRdb's table, derived via immunoSEQ multiplex PCR, lists solely in-frame clones and lacks some. The V and J calls and clone size are taken from that table; D and trimming were inferred from the DNA. The sample holds about 170,000 clones; approximately 80% are singletons and the top ten take approximately 7.6%. Germline V lookup: CDR1 LNHDA, CDR2 SQIVND (reference sequence). The junction had 2 bases not matched to a gene; V was cut back by 3 bases and J by 6 bases. The CDR3 loop spans 14 amino acids. Enrolled during active infection, Seattle patients were then followed longitudinally.

This sequence originates from an elderly woman with COVID-19, enrolled during active disease. Material for sequencing was peripheral blood. The V gene is TRBV19, the J gene TRBJ1-6, with 7 positions matching TRBD1. The DNA of the CDR3 is TGTGCCAGTAGTATCGGACAGGCTAATTCACCCCTCCACTTT. Protein product: CASSIGQANSPLHF.